Included here is one TCR beta chain sequence, with context. Its antigen is undetermined. Assay: immunoSEQ multiplex PCR; the TCRdb copy retains only in-frame clones and omits some. The table lists about 7,000 clones, just under 85% of them singletons. This entry is derived from a study of PD-1 blockade in classical Hodgkin lymphoma. Study results and limitations: There was a significant rise in CD4+ TCR diversity by C4D1, with no such rise for CD8+. Newly diagnosed patients had baseline TCR diversity that was reportedly lower than that of healthy donors.

All trial patients relapsed after autologous stem cell transplantation. Complete response, partial response or progressive disease was each patient's best response. Germline CDR1 reads SGHNT; CDR2 reads YENEEA. Trimming left V 1 base short and J 8 bases short, with 20 bases between. The CDR3 is made up of 17 amino acids. The V and J genes are TRBV11-3 and TRBJ2-2; perhaps TRBD2 as D (6 bases). The receptor was derived from a human donor with classical Hodgkin lymphoma. The specimen was peripheral blood mononuclear cells (PBMCs), collected at baseline. Here the CDR3 DNA reads TGTGCCAGCAGCTTAGGCCTTCTCCCGGGAGCAAAAGGGGAGCTGTTTTTT. It yields the protein CASSLGLLPGAKGELFF.